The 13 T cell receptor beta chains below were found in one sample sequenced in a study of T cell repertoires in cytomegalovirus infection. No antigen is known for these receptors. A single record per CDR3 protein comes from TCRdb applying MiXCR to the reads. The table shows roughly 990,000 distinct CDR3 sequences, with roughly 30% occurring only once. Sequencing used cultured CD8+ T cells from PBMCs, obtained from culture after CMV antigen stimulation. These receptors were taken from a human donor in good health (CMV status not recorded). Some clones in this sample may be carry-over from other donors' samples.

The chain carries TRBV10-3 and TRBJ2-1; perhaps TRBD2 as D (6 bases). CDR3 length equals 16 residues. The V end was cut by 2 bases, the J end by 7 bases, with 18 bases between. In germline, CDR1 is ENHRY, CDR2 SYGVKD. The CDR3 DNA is TGTGCCATCAGTGAGGTGGCCCGGACTAACGAGAATGAGCAGTTCTTC. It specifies CAISEVARTNENEQFF.

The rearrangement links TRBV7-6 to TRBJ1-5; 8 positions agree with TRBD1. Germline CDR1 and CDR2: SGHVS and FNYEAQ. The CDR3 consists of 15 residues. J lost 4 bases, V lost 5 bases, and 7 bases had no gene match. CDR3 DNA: TGTGCCAGCAGCCTTACACAGGGGGAGAATCAGCCCCAGCATTTT. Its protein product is CASSLTQGENQPQHF.

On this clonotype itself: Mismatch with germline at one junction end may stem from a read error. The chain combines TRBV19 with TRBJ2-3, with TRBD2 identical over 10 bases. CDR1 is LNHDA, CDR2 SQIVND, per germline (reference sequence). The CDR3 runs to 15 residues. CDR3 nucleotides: TGTGTCAGTAGTATGACAGCGGGGGGGGCAGATACGCAGTATTTT. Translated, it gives CVSSMTAGGADTQYF.

Here the CDR3 reads CSVGTPNTGELFF. The CDR3 DNA reads TGCAGCGTCGGGACCCCGAACACCGGGGAGCTGTTTTTT. V gene TRBV29-1 combines with J gene TRBJ2-2; D possibly matches TRBD1 or TRBD2 (5 bases each). The V and J ends lost 6 bases and 0 bases respectively, with 8 bases between them. CDR3 size: 13 residues. The germline V gene encodes CDR1 SQVTM and CDR2 ANQGSEA.

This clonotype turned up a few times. CDR3 amino acids: CASSEHERRVQETQYF. CDR3 nucleotide sequence: TGTGCCAGCAGTGAACATGAGCGGAGGGTTCAAGAGACCCAGTACTTC. The rearrangement uses TRBV25-1 and TRBJ2-5, with D maybe TRBD2 (6 bases). CDR1 MGHDK and CDR2 SYGVNS come from the germline V gene. This CDR3 contains 16 residues. The V end lost 2 bases, the J end lost 2 bases, and 15 bases lay between the germline ends.

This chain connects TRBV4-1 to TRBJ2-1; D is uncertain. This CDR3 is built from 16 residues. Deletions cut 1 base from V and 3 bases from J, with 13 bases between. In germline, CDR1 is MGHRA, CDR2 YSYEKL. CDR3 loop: CASSQGGPGVYNEQFF. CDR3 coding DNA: TGCGCCAGCAGCCAAGGTGGTCCAGGTGTCTACAATGAGCAGTTCTTC.

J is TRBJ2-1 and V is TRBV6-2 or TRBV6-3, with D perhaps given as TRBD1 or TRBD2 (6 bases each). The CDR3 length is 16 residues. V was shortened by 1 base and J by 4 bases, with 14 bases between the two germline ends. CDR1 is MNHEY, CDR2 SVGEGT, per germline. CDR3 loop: CASSYFGGGPYNEQFF. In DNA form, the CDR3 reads TGTGCCAGCAGTTACTTTGGAGGGGGGCCTTACAATGAGCAGTTCTTC.

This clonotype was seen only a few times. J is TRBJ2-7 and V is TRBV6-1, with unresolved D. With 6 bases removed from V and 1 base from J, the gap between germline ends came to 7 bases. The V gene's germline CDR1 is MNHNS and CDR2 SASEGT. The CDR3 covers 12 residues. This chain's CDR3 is CASRKDSYEQYF. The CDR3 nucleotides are TGTGCCAGCAGGAAGGATTCCTACGAGCAGTACTTC.

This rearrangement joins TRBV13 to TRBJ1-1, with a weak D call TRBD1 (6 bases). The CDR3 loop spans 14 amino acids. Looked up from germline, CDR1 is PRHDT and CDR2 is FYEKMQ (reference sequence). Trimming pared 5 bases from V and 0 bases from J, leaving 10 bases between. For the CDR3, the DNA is TGTGCCAGCAGCACGGACAGTATGAACACTGAAGCTTTCTTT. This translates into CASSTDSMNTEAFF.

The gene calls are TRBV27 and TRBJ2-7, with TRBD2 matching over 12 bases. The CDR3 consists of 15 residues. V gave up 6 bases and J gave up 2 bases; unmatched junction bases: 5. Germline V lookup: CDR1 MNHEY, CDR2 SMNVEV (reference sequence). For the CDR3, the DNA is TGTGCCAGCAGGTCGGGACTAGCGGGTACCTACGAGCAGTACGTC. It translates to CASRSGLAGTYEQYV.

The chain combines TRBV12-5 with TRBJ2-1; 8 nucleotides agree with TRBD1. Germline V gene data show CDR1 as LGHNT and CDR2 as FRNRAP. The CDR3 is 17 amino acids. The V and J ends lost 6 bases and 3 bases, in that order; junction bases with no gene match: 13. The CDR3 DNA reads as TGTGCTAGTGGCTTCAACAAGGGACAGGCTAACTACAATGAGCAGTTCTTC. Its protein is CASGFNKGQANYNEQFF.

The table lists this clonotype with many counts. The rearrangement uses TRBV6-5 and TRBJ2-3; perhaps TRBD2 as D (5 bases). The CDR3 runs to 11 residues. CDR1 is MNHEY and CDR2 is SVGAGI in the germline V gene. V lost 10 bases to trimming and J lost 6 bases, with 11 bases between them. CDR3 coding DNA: TGTGCCACTCTGGGCGGGGATACGCAGTATTTT. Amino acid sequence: CATLGGDTQYF.

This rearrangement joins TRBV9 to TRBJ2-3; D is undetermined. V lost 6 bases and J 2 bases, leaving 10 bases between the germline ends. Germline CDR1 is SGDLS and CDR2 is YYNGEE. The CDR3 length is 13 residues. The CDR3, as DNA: TGTGCCAGCACCGGAAGGGACACAGATACGCAGTATTTT. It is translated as CASTGRDTDTQYF.